Listed here is a single TCR beta chain. What it recognizes is unknown. Cultured CD4+ T-cell DNA underwent Oncomine TCR Beta short-read sequencing. CD4+ T cells were cultured, and genomic DNA was extracted from them. MiXCR, run by TCRdb on the PCR reads, gives a single entry per CDR3 protein. The sample lists 12,000 or so distinct CDR3 sequences; approximately 61% were seen once. The treatment here: roughly 10-day PBMC culture with coronavirus spike peptide pools or control peptides (ViraFEST assay). The record originates from a study of vaccination and CD4 T cells after COVID-19. Overall study context: Two mRNA vaccine doses were given, either BNT162b2 or mRNA-1273. Investigators stimulated cells with overlapping spike peptides drawn from SARS-CoV-2, HCoV-NL63, HCoV-OC43 and HCoV-229E. Whole-study findings and limits: Rising from around 20 to 38, the median of SARS-CoV-2-reactive clonotypes did not change significantly.

CDR3 length equals 17 residues. Looked up from germline, CDR1 is MNHEY and CDR2 is SMNVEV (reference sequence). The J segment lost 2 bases and the V segment lost 5 bases, leaving 11 bases of the junction unmatched. The material sequenced was CD4+ T cells from blood, cultured in vitro. The V gene is TRBV27, the J gene TRBJ2-1; 8 bases are shared with TRBD2. This receptor was obtained from a human donor who had recovered from COVID-19. The CDR3 reads CASSPVPAGGTYNEQFF. As DNA, the CDR3 is TGTGCCAGCAGTCCCGTCCCTGCGGGAGGAACCTACAATGAGCAGTTCTTC.